The 24 T cell receptor beta chains reported below all come from one sample, sequenced in a study of T cell responses to AZD1222 COVID-19 vaccine. The method was immunoSEQ multiplex PCR; TCRdb's version includes in-frame clones alone and lacks a portion of them. Its listing shows some 150,000 clones. The sample taken for sequencing was peripheral blood. These receptors all come from an adult in good health.

CDR3 sequence (DNA): TGTGCCAGCTCACCCGGATCTGATGGCTACACCTTC. Its translation: CASSPGSDGYTF. The chain uses TRBV18 and TRBJ1-2; D is undetermined. This CDR3 comprises 12 residues. CDR1 is KGHSH and CDR2 is LQKENI in the germline V gene. V lost 3 bases and J lost 6, with 8 bases in between.

The chain employs TRBV12-3 or TRBV12-4 and TRBJ2-7; 7 nucleotides agree with TRBD1. The V segment lost 6 bases and the J segment 4 bases; nucleotides outside the gene matches: 6. The CDR3 consists of 13 residues. The CDR3 sequence is CASSPGTAYEQYF. CDR3 coding DNA: TGTGCCAGCAGCCCCGGGACAGCATACGAGCAGTACTTC.

The J gene is TRBJ2-1, the V gene TRBV5-4; D gene unclear. Trimming removed 4 bases at V and 8 bases at J, with 25 bases between. CDR3 size: 17 residues. Germline lookup yields CDR1 SGHNT and CDR2 YYREEE (reference sequence). DNA for the CDR3: TGTGCCAGCAGCCCACGTCTTAGGGATTTCGGGCACGATGAGCAGTTCTTC. Translating it yields CASSPRLRDFGHDEQFF.

This chain links TRBV14 with TRBJ1-1; D call uncertain. Germline V gene sequence: CDR1 SGHDN, CDR2 FVKESK. The CDR3 has 12 residues. V was clipped by 1 base and J by 4 bases, with 4 bases between them. The CDR3 spells CASSQGSTEAFF. In nucleotides, the CDR3 is TGTGCCAGCAGCCAAGGAAGCACTGAAGCTTTCTTT. The full variable domain, completed using reference TRBV14 and TRBJ1-1, is EAGVTQFPSHSVIEKGQTVTLRCDPISGHDNLYWYRRVMGKEIKFLLHFVKESKQDESGMPNNRFLAERTGGTYSTLKVQPAELEDSGVYFCASSQGSTEAFFGQGTRLTVV.

The rearrangement joins TRBV7-6 to TRBJ1-6; a weak D match, TRBD1 (5 bases). This CDR3 has 16 amino acids. The ends were cut back, 1 base at V and 9 bases at J, with 16 bases in the middle. CDR1 is SGHVS and CDR2 is FNYEAQ in the germline V gene. The CDR3, as DNA: TGTGCCAGCAGCTTAGAGGCAGACCCTCAGGGTTCACCCCTCCACTTT. This encodes CASSLEADPQGSPLHF.

The gene calls are TRBV10-3 and TRBJ1-1, with unresolved D. Trimming took 0 bases from V and 7 from J, leaving 3 bases between them. Germline V gene data show CDR1 as ENHRY and CDR2 as SYGVKD. This CDR3 is built from 11 residues. In DNA form, the CDR3 reads TGTGCCATCAGTGAGTCAGGTGAAGCTTTCTTT. Protein sequence: CAISESGEAFF.

The chain employs TRBV20-1 and TRBJ2-7, with D uncertain. The germline gives CDR1 DFQATT, CDR2 SNEGSKA (reference sequence). V lost 5 bases and J 4 bases, leaving 9 bases between the germline ends. The CDR3 extends over 11 amino acids. The CDR3 reads CSAARAYEQYF. CDR3 coding DNA: TGCAGTGCTGCAAGGGCATACGAGCAGTACTTC.

V gene TRBV6-1 combines with J gene TRBJ1-2; D remains ambiguous. V was shortened by 2 bases and J by 1 base, with 5 bases between the two germline ends. From germline, CDR1 is MNHNS and CDR2 SASEGT. The CDR3 is 13 amino acids. CDR3 protein: CASSETYNYGYTF. CDR3 coding DNA: TGTGCCAGCAGTGAAACCTATAACTATGGCTACACCTTC.

This sequence joins TRBV27 and TRBJ1-5, with D unclear. CDR3 length: 16 residues. Germline CDR1 and CDR2: MNHEY and SMNVEV (reference sequence). Deletions cut 8 bases from V and 5 bases from J, with 22 bases between. The CDR3 is CASRQSLGVYDQPQHF. The CDR3 nucleotides are TGTGCCAGCCGCCAGTCCCTCGGCGTGTATGATCAGCCCCAGCATTTT.

This chain joins TRBV9 and TRBJ1-1, with D possibly being TRBD1 (5 bases). Germline V gene lookup returns CDR1 SGDLS and CDR2 YYNGEE. The ends were cut back, 0 bases at V and 0 bases at J, with 6 bases in the middle. This CDR3 is 14 amino acids long. CDR3 sequence (DNA): TGTGCCAGCAGCGTAGGGGGCGTGAACACTGAAGCTTTCTTT. As protein: CASSVGGVNTEAFF.

This chain links TRBV7-3 with TRBJ2-2, with no clear D. Germline-derived CDR1 and CDR2 are SGHTA and FQGTGA. Trimming stripped 1 base from V and 2 bases from J, with 8 bases between. This CDR3 contains 15 residues. The chain's CDR3 is CASSLNPHNTGELFF. The CDR3 bases are TGTGCCAGCAGCTTAAATCCACATAACACCGGGGAGCTGTTTTTT.

The chain recombines TRBV7-2 with TRBJ2-3, with 10 bases identical to TRBD2. The trim removed 1 base at V and 2 bases at J, leaving 6 bases unmatched. Germline CDR1 reads SGHTA; CDR2 reads FQGNSA. The CDR3 length is 17 residues. The CDR3 nucleotides read TGTGCCAGCAGCTTAGATCCCCTAGCGGGGGTCACAGATACGCAGTATTTT. This codes for CASSLDPLAGVTDTQYF.

The chain has TRBV19 and TRBJ2-1; 10 bases are shared with TRBD2. Germline V gene lookup returns CDR1 LNHDA and CDR2 SQIVND (reference sequence). Germline trimming cut 3 bases from V and 7 bases from J; bases unmatched to any gene: 6. There are 15 residues in the CDR3. This CDR3 is CASSISGGAKNEQFF. CDR3 DNA: TGTGCCAGTAGTATCAGCGGGGGGGCCAAGAATGAGCAGTTCTTC. The complete variable domain, with remaining parts taken from reference TRBV19 and TRBJ2-1, reads DGGITQSPKYLFRKEGQNVTLSCEQNLNHDAMYWYRQDPGQGLRLIYYSQIVNDFQKGDIAEGYSVSREKKESFPLTVTSAQKNPTAFYLCASSISGGAKNEQFFGPGTRLTVL.

The V gene is TRBV7-2, the J gene TRBJ2-3, with TRBD2 matching over 7 bases. The ends lost 1 base at V and 0 bases at J; junction bases unmatched: 1. Per the germline V gene, CDR1 is SGHTA and CDR2 is FQGNSA. The CDR3 is 15 amino acids. As DNA, the CDR3 is TGTGCCAGCAGCTTAGACGGGGGGAGCACAGATACGCAGTATTTT. Translation gives CASSLDGGSTDTQYF.

The chain employs TRBV6-6 and TRBJ2-2; 9 bases are a match to TRBD2. CDR1 is MNHNY, CDR2 SVGAGI, per germline (reference sequence). The CDR3 length is 17 residues. The ends lost 5 bases at V and 2 bases at J; junction bases unmatched: 9. CDR3 protein: CASSPDSGGGNTGELFF. The DNA of the CDR3 is TGTGCCAGCAGTCCCGATAGCGGGGGAGGTAACACCGGGGAGCTGTTTTTT.

The rearrangement links TRBV19 to TRBJ1-3; D is unresolved. This CDR3 has 16 residues. The ends were cut back, 3 bases at V and 0 bases at J, with 12 bases in the middle. The germline CDR1 and CDR2 sequences are LNHDA and SQIVND (reference sequence). The chain's CDR3 is CASSIQGISSGNTIYF. In nucleotides, the CDR3 is TGTGCCAGTAGTATCCAAGGGATCAGCTCTGGAAACACCATATATTTT.

The J gene is TRBJ1-4, the V gene TRBV3-1 (or the pseudogene TRBV3-2); 9 bases map to TRBD1. CDR1 is LGHDT, CDR2 YNNKEL, per germline (reference sequence). With 3 bases clipped from V and 6 bases from J, the junction kept 5 bases outside the gene matches. The CDR3 spans 15 residues. The CDR3 DNA reads as TGTGCCAGCAGCCACCCGGGACAGGGAGATGAAAAACTGTTTTTT. Encoded protein: CASSHPGQGDEKLFF.

The rearrangement uses TRBV19 and TRBJ1-2, with D hard to call. CDR3 size: 13 residues. V gave up 2 bases and J gave up 4 bases, with 8 bases separating them. Germline-derived CDR1 and CDR2 are LNHDA and SQIVND (reference sequence). The CDR3 spells CASSINSAYGYTF. CDR3 bases: TGTGCCAGTAGTATAAACTCCGCCTATGGCTACACCTTC.

The chain employs TRBV4-2 and TRBJ1-4; a weak D match, TRBD1 (5 bases). CDR3 length equals 19 residues. Between the trimmed V and J ends, which lost 0 bases and 0 bases, there was a span of 17 bases. Germline V CDR1 and CDR2: LGHNA, YNFKEQ. Here the CDR3 reads CASSQDYNAGVATNEKLFF. CDR3 sequence (DNA): TGTGCCAGCAGCCAAGATTATAACGCGGGGGTGGCAACTAATGAAAAACTGTTTTTT.

The chain has TRBV12-3 or TRBV12-4 and TRBJ2-7; D gene unclear. This CDR3 region has 12 residues. Trimming took 6 bases from V and 3 from J, leaving 9 bases between them. CDR3 nucleotide sequence: TGTGCCAGCAGCCATAACCACTACGAGCAGTACTTC. Protein sequence: CASSHNHYEQYF.

The CDR3 coding sequence is TGTGCCAGCAGCCAGACCGGGACTACCCAAGAGACCCAGTACTTC. It translates to CASSQTGTTQETQYF. The chain couples TRBV2 to TRBJ2-5; TRBD2 aligns across 7 bases. The CDR3 has 15 amino acids. The germline V gene encodes CDR1 SNHLY and CDR2 FYNNEI. V was clipped by 6 bases and J by 1 base; unmatched bases: 8.

The CDR3 DNA sequence: TGTGCCAGCAGTTACTCGGCTGGAAACACCATATATTTT. This sequence encodes CASSYSAGNTIYF. V usage is TRBV6-2 or TRBV6-3 and J usage is TRBJ1-3, with D unclear. Deletions cut 0 bases from V and 2 bases from J, with 2 bases between. The CDR3 runs 13 residues. Germline V lookup: CDR1 MNHEY, CDR2 SVGEGT.

The CDR3 region has the DNA TGTGCCAGCAGCCAAGAGGGTGCCGGTAGGGGCGAGTACTTC. Translated, it gives CASSQEGAGRGEYF. The chain uses TRBV14 and TRBJ2-7, with D possibly TRBD1 on 5 matching bases. The V gene's germline CDR1 is SGHDN and CDR2 FVKESK. V lost 0 bases to trimming and J lost 11 bases, with 17 bases between them. The CDR3 length is 14 residues.

V usage is TRBV6-6 and J usage is TRBJ2-3; D unclear. This CDR3 contains 14 residues. Germline CDR1 reads MNHNY; CDR2 reads SVGAGI (reference sequence). V dropped 3 bases and J dropped 2 bases, with 9 bases sitting between them. CDR3 loop: CASSYSPNTDTQYF. CDR3 coding DNA: TGTGCCAGCAGTTATAGCCCTAACACAGATACGCAGTATTTT.